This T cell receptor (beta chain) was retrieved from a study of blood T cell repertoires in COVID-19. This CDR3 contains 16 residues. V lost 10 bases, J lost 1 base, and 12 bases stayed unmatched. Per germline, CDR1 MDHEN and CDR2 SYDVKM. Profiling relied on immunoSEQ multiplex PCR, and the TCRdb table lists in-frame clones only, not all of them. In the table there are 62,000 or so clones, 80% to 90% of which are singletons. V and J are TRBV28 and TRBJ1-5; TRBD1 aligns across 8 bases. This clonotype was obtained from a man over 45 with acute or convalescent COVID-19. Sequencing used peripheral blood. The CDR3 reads CATYPGGVGSNQPQHF. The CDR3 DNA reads TGTGCCACCTATCCAGGGGGCGTGGGGAGCAATCAGCCCCAGCATTTT. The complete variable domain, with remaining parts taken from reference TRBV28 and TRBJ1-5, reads DVKVTQSSRYLVKRTGEKVFLECVQDMDHENMFWYRQDPGLGLRLIYFSYDVKMKEKGDIPEGYSVSREKKERFSLILESASTNQTSMYLCATYPGGVGSNQPQHFGDGTRLSIL.